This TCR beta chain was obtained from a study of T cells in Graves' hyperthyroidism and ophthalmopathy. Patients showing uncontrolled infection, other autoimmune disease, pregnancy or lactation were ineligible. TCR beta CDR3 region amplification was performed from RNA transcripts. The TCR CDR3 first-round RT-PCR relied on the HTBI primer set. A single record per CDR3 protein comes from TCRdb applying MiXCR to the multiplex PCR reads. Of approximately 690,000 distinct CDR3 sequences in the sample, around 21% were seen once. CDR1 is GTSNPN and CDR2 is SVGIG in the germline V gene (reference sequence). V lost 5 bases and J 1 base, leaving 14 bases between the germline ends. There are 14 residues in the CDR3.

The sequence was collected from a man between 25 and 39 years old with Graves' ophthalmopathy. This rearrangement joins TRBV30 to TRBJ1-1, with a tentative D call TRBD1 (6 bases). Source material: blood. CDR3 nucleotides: TGTGCCTGGGTAAGGGGGGGCGCGAACACTGAAGCTTTCTTT. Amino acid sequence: CAWVRGGANTEAFF.